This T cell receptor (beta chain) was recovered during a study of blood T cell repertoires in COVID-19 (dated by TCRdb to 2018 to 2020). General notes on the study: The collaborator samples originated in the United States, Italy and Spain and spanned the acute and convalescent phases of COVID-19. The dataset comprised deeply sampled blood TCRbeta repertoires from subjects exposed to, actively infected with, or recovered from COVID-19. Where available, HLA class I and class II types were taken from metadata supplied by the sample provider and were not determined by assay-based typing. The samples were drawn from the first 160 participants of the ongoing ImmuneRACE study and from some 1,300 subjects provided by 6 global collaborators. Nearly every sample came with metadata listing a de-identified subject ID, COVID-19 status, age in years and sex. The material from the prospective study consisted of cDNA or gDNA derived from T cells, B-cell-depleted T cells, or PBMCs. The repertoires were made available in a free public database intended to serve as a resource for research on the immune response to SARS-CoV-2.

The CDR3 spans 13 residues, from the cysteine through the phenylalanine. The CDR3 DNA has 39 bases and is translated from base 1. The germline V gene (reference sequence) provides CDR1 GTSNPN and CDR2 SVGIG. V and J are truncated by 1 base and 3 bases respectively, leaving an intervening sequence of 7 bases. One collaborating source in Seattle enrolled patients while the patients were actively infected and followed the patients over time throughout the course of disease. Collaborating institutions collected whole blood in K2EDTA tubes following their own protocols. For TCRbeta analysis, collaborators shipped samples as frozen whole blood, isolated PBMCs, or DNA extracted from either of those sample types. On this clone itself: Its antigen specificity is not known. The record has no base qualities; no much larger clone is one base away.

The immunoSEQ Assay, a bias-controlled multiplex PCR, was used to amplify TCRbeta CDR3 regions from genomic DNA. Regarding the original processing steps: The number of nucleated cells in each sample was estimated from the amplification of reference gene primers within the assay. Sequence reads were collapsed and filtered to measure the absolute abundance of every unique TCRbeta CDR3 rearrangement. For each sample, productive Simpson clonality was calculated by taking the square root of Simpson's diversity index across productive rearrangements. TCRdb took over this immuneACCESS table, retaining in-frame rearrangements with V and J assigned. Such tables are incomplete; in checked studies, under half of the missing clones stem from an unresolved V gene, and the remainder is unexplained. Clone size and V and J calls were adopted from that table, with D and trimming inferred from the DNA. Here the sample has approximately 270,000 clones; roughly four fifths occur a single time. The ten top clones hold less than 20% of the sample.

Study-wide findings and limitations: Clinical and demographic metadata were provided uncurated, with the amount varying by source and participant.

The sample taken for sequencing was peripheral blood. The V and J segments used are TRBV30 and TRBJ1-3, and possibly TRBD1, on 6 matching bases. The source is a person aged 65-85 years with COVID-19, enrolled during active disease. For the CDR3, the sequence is CAWSGGLGNTIYF. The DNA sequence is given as TGTGCCTGGAGTGGGGGGCTTGGAAACACCATATATTTT.